The entry that follows covers one T cell receptor beta chain sequence. The record originates from a study of T cell responses to AZD1222 COVID-19 vaccine. Study summary: It was second doses at about 4 or about 12 weeks that were pooled.

Measured with immunoSEQ multiplex PCR; TCRdb has only the in-frame clones, and not every one. The profile shows around 110,000 clones, around nine tenths of them singletons. V lost 7 bases, J lost 1 base, and 14 bases lay in between. Germline CDR1 reads MNHEY; CDR2 reads SVGAGI. The CDR3 sequence is 14 residues long. This sample comprised peripheral blood, obtained on day 0 of AZD1222 vaccination. The receptor comes from an adult in good health. The J gene is TRBJ2-7, the V gene TRBV6-5; possibly TRBD1 for D (6 bases). This CDR3 reads CASNPFDRSYEQYF. The CDR3 nucleotides are TGTGCCAGCAATCCATTTGACAGGTCCTACGAGCAGTACTTC.